The 14 T cell receptor beta chains in this list originate from one sample, sequenced in a study of PD-L1 blockade in urothelial cancer. The repertoire was sequenced with immunoSEQ multiplex PCR; TCRdb's copy has only in-frame clones and lacks some. Among 70,000 or so clones listed, 80% to 85% were seen once. The sample was PBMCs, taken around atezolizumab (anti-PD-L1) treatment. Receptor source: a man aged 65 to 85 with urothelial cancer.

The chain carries TRBV5-1 and TRBJ1-2, with D tentatively TRBD1 (5 bases). Germline CDR1 SGHRS, CDR2 YFSETQ. The V gene lost 1 base and the J gene lost 4 bases, with 23 bases spanning the gap. The CDR3 has 18 residues. The CDR3 sequence: CASSLYPIGRGSGYGYTF. CDR3 coding DNA: TGCGCCAGCAGCTTGTATCCGATCGGGCGGGGCTCGGGCTATGGCTACACCTTC.

This chain uses TRBV27 with TRBJ2-2; the match to TRBD2 covers 11 bases. The CDR3 sequence is 15 residues long. CDR1 is MNHEY and CDR2 is SMNVEV in the germline V gene (reference sequence). The J segment lost 6 bases and the V segment lost 5 bases, leaving 5 bases of the junction unmatched. DNA for the CDR3: TGTGCCAGCAGTCTTAGCGGGAGGGCCGCCGGGGAGCTGTTTTTT. This translates into CASSLSGRAAGELFF.

The chain couples TRBV28 to TRBJ2-2; D gene uncertain. Trimming shortened V by 5 bases and J by 1 base, and 5 bases separated the two germline ends. The CDR3 covers 13 residues. CDR1 and CDR2 from the germline V gene are MDHEN and SYDVKM. The CDR3 loop is CASSEWNTGELFF. The DNA of the CDR3 is TGTGCCAGCAGTGAGTGGAACACCGGGGAGCTGTTTTTT.

The CDR3 region is CASSERRTNTEAFF. As DNA, the CDR3 is TGTGCCAGCAGTGAAAGGAGGACGAACACTGAAGCTTTCTTT. The V and J genes are TRBV6-1 and TRBJ1-1; D is undetermined. Trimming pared 2 bases from V and 1 base from J, leaving 8 bases between. The CDR3 totals 14 residues. CDR1 and CDR2 (germline): MNHNS, SASEGT.

This chain joins TRBV6-1 and TRBJ1-2, with D perhaps TRBD1 (6 bases). Per germline, CDR1 MNHNS and CDR2 SASEGT. This CDR3 has 13 residues. With 7 bases removed from V and 8 bases from J, the gap between germline ends came to 17 bases. The chain's CDR3 is CASTPQDSWGYTF. The CDR3 region has the DNA TGTGCCAGCACCCCCCAGGACAGCTGGGGCTACACCTTC.

The J gene is TRBJ2-1, the V gene TRBV15, with D possibly matching TRBD1 (5 bases). V was pared by 1 base and J by 2 bases, with 9 bases between. Germline V gene sequence: CDR1 LNHNV, CDR2 YYDKDF (reference sequence). This CDR3 comprises 15 residues. The CDR3 DNA is TGTGCCACCAGCAGAGGCCAGGGCACCTACAATGAGCAGTTCTTC. Translated, it gives CATSRGQGTYNEQFF.

This clone appeared once. The chain combines TRBV6-1 with TRBJ2-6, with 10 bases fitting TRBD1. The V gene end was trimmed by 4 bases and the J gene end by 4 bases; junction bases not matched to a gene: 10. There are 18 residues in the CDR3. Germline CDR1 MNHNS, CDR2 SASEGT. The CDR3 reads CASSGRDRGVRGANVLTF. CDR3 sequence (DNA): TGTGCCAGCAGTGGCCGGGACAGGGGTGTACGGGGGGCCAACGTCCTGACTTTC.

The chain's CDR3 is CASSQTSGGTQYF. The CDR3 DNA is TGTGCCAGCAGCCAAACTAGCGGGGGTACCCAGTACTTC. The rearrangement links TRBV28 to TRBJ2-5; 11 nucleotides agree with TRBD2. This CDR3 comprises 13 residues. Germline CDR1 and CDR2: MDHEN and SYDVKM. Trimming removed 6 bases from V and 8 bases from J; junction bases left unmatched: 5.

The V and J genes are TRBV7-9 and TRBJ2-1; 8 bases fit TRBD2. Per germline, CDR1 SEHNR and CDR2 FQNEAQ (reference sequence). Trimming took 1 base from V and 2 from J; bases not matched to a gene: 7. This CDR3 region has 17 residues. The CDR3: CASSLEIAGGPYNEQFF. CDR3 in DNA: TGTGCCAGCAGCTTAGAGATCGCGGGAGGCCCCTACAATGAGCAGTTCTTC.

This chain links TRBV9 with TRBJ2-3; 12 bases map to TRBD2. V trimming: 6 bases; J trimming: 0 bases; junction bases outside the gene matches: 8. The CDR3 is 17 residues long. The V gene's germline CDR1 is SGDLS and CDR2 YYNGEE. CDR3 in amino acids: CASNGASGRDSTDTQYF. The DNA of the CDR3 is TGTGCCAGCAACGGGGCTAGCGGGAGGGATAGCACAGATACGCAGTATTTT.

The genes are TRBV6-4 and TRBJ1-5; D perhaps matches TRBD1 (5 bases). V was shortened by 3 bases and J by 0 bases, with 12 bases between the two germline ends. CDR3 length: 16 amino acids. Germline loops: CDR1 MRHNA, CDR2 SNTAGT. The CDR3 DNA is TGTGCCAGCAGTGAAGGGGCAGCTTATAGCAATCAGCCCCAGCATTTT. Residues: CASSEGAAYSNQPQHF.

The rearrangement joins TRBV7-6 to TRBJ1-3; the D is unclear. V was cut by 2 bases and J by 2 bases, with 7 bases left in between. Germline CDR1 is SGHVS and CDR2 is FNYEAQ. This CDR3 contains 14 residues. The CDR3 here is CASSLSQTGNTIYF. The CDR3 DNA is TGTGCCAGCAGCTTATCACAGACTGGAAACACCATATATTTT.

The V gene is TRBV4-1, the J gene TRBJ2-1, with a tentative D call TRBD1 (7 bases). The CDR3 loop spans 15 amino acids. From germline, CDR1 is MGHRA and CDR2 YSYEKL. V was clipped by 1 base and J by 7 bases, with 14 bases between them. CDR3 nucleotide sequence: TGCGCCAGCAGCCAAGGACTAGGGGGCCTTAATGAGCAGTTCTTC. This translates into CASSQGLGGLNEQFF.

The rearrangement joins TRBV19 to TRBJ2-7, with D uncertain. The CDR3 is 12 amino acids. Looked up from germline, CDR1 is LNHDA and CDR2 is SQIVND (reference sequence). Trimming left V 6 bases short and J 5 bases short, with 11 bases between. Here the CDR3 reads CASSKNSNEQYF. DNA of the CDR3: TGTGCCAGTAGCAAGAACAGTAACGAGCAGTACTTC.